The next 14 T cell receptor beta chains were all read from a single sample in a study of identical twins (dated by TCRdb to the mid-2010s). Receptor libraries were prepared by 5' RACE. Sequencing instrument: Illumina HiSeq 2000. The raw public data were reprocessed by TCRdb itself: fastp quality trimming at Q25, MiXCR clonotype calling, in-frame beta chains only. For every CDR3 protein sequence, its rows merge into one entry that carries the most common genes and DNA. The sample records about 890,000 distinct CDR3 sequences, 9% to 15% of which are singletons. The ten most abundant clones make up roughly 1.5% of the sample. The data were also submitted as part of a second study, on yellow fever vaccine responses in identical twins.

The sequenced material came from PBMCs. The receptors come from a woman aged 18-35 years in good health.

This clonotype was counted only a few times. The chain joins TRBV5-1 to TRBJ2-2; D is possibly TRBD1 (6 bases). V was pared by 0 bases and J by 6 bases, with 12 bases between. This CDR3 has 15 amino acids. Germline assignment: CDR1 SGHRS and CDR2 YFSETQ. The CDR3 DNA is TGCGCCAGCAGCTTGGCCTCCAGGGGTGCCGGGGAGCTGTTTTTT. It yields the protein CASSLASRGAGELFF.

In its sample, this clonotype was seen many times. The chain recombines TRBV12-3 or TRBV12-4 with TRBJ2-2; 9 bases agree with TRBD1. J was trimmed by 5 bases and V by 5 bases; bases with no gene match: 9. The CDR3 runs to 16 residues. CDR3 bases: TGTGCCAGCAGTCCAGGGGACAGGGTTGCGACCGGGGAGCTGTTTTTT. It translates to CASSPGDRVATGELFF.

This chain joins TRBV11-2 and TRBJ2-3; D perhaps matches TRBD1 (7 bases). With 3 bases removed from V and 10 bases from J, the gap between germline ends came to 17 bases. The CDR3 contains 14 residues. Germline loops: CDR1 SGHAT, CDR2 FQNNGV. CDR3 amino acids: CASSFSTGEASQYF. Here the CDR3 DNA reads TGTGCCAGCAGCTTTTCAACAGGGGAGGCGTCGCAGTATTTT.

The V gene is TRBV5-1, the J gene TRBJ2-2; the D gene is possibly TRBD1 (6 bases). Per the germline V gene, CDR1 is SGHRS and CDR2 is YFSETQ. The CDR3 has 15 amino acids. V was pared by 4 bases and J by 1 base, with 11 bases between. The DNA for the CDR3 is TGCGCCAGCAGCGGGAAGACAGGGAACACCGGGGAGCTGTTTTTT. Protein: CASSGKTGNTGELFF.

The V and J genes are TRBV20-1 and TRBJ2-7; TRBD2 matches at 9 bases. The germline V gene encodes CDR1 DFQATT and CDR2 SNEGSKA (reference sequence). This CDR3 has 17 residues. Trimming cost V 1 base and J 4 bases; bases outside gene matches: 14. The CDR3 DNA reads as TGCAGTGCTAGAGTAATAAAGCGACTAGCGGTCTGTTACGAGCAGTACGTC. It encodes CSARVIKRLAVCYEQYV.

In this sample, this clonotype turned up a few times. This chain connects TRBV27 to TRBJ1-6; D ambiguous. Germline CDR1 MNHEY, CDR2 SMNVEV (reference sequence). The CDR3 runs to 15 residues. V lost 2 bases to trimming and J lost 9 bases, with 14 bases between them. As DNA, the CDR3 is TGTGCCAGCAGTTTAGGGCATTTGGCGGGTTCACCCCTCCACTTT. Amino acids: CASSLGHLAGSPLHF.

This clonotype appeared a few times. This sequence joins TRBV18 and TRBJ1-1; the D is unclear. The CDR3 length is 14 residues. Trimming cost V 5 bases and J 0 bases, with 10 bases left between them. Germline CDR1 is KGHSH and CDR2 is LQKENI. Here the CDR3 reads CASSAGVMNTEAFF. DNA for the CDR3: TGTGCCAGCTCAGCGGGTGTAATGAACACTGAAGCTTTCTTT.

The table lists this clonotype with a few counts. The chain links TRBV4-1 to TRBJ2-2; D is ambiguous. V was shortened by 4 bases and J by 9 bases, with 15 bases between the two germline ends. Germline V lookup: CDR1 MGHRA, CDR2 YSYEKL. The CDR3 is made up of 14 amino acids. The CDR3 DNA reads TGCGCCAGCAGCCGAGAGCATATCGCGAGGGAGCTGTTTTTT. This gives the protein CASSREHIARELFF.

The V and J genes are TRBV10-3 and TRBJ2-6; no reliable D call. This CDR3 spans 15 amino acids. Trimming stripped 6 bases from V and 0 bases from J, with 9 bases between. Germline assignment: CDR1 ENHRY and CDR2 SYGVKD. The CDR3 sequence is CAIRGIDSGANVLTF. CDR3 bases: TGTGCCATCAGAGGGATCGACTCTGGGGCCAACGTCCTGACTTTC.

The genes are TRBV6-2 or TRBV6-3 and TRBJ2-1; 10 bases agree with TRBD2. CDR1 and CDR2 from the germline V gene are MNHEY and SVGEGT. V gave up 6 bases and J gave up 0 bases; unmatched junction bases: 17. The CDR3 consists of 20 residues. CDR3 in DNA: TGTGCCAGCAGACCCCGAGTCCCTAGCGGGAGAGGGAGCTCCTACAATGAGCAGTTCTTC. Protein: CASRPRVPSGRGSSYNEQFF.

This clonotype was picked up a small number of times. The chain combines TRBV5-1 with TRBJ2-2, with TRBD1 matching over 9 bases. The CDR3 totals 16 residues. With V trimmed by 2 bases and J by 1 base, 3 bases remained unmatched. Germline assignment: CDR1 SGHRS and CDR2 YFSETQ. DNA for the CDR3: TGCGCCAGCAGCTTCACGGGACAGGGGAACACCGGGGAGCTGTTTTTT. The encoded protein is CASSFTGQGNTGELFF.

This clonotype appeared many times. The V call is TRBV11-2, the J call TRBJ2-7; TRBD2 agrees at 10 bases. Trimming took 4 bases from V and 3 from J; bases not matched to a gene: 0. The germline gives CDR1 SGHAT, CDR2 FQNNGV. The CDR3 sequence is 13 residues long. CDR3: CASSSSGGYEQYV. CDR3 coding DNA: TGTGCCAGCAGCTCTAGCGGGGGCTACGAGCAGTACGTC.

The chain combines TRBV3-1 with TRBJ2-1; D possibly matches TRBD1 or TRBD2 (6 bases each). Germline V gives CDR1 LGHDT, CDR2 YNNKEL (reference sequence). The V gene lost 3 bases and the J gene lost 1 base, with 16 bases spanning the gap. This CDR3 is 17 amino acids long. CDR3 in DNA: TGTGCCAGCAGCCAGGACCTCAGGGGAGGATCCTACAATGAGCAGTTCTTC. This gives the protein CASSQDLRGGSYNEQFF.

The chain is built from TRBV12-3 or TRBV12-4 and TRBJ1-5, with a possible D match to TRBD1 (5 bases). This CDR3 has 15 amino acids. Trimming removed 2 bases from V and 0 bases from J, with 8 bases in between. The CDR3 loop is CASSLQGYSNQPQHF. The CDR3 DNA reads as TGTGCCAGCAGTTTACAGGGATATAGCAATCAGCCCCAGCATTTT.